A single sample gave rise to the 18 T cell receptor beta chains below, sequenced in a study of shared clonotypes between healthy human individuals. Data came from immunoSEQ multiplex PCR; TCRdb stores just in-frame clones and leaves some out. The table includes roughly 2.2 million clones, 80% to 95% detected once. Input material: naive CD4+ T cells from PBMCs. The subset: CD45RA+ positively selected. The receptors come from a man aged 18 to 29 in good health. Some clones in this sample may be carry-over from other donors' samples.

The DNA of the CDR3 is TGTGCCAGCAGCTTAGGGCCACTTAGCGGACTAGCCAAAAACATTCAGTACTTC. It codes for CASSLGPLSGLAKNIQYF. The chain employs TRBV7-6 and TRBJ2-4; D is perhaps TRBD2 (6 bases). CDR3 size: 18 residues. Germline CDR1 and CDR2: SGHVS and FNYEAQ. V lost 1 base to trimming and J lost 0 bases, with 16 bases between them.

The chain is built from TRBV7-9 and TRBJ1-1, with 7 bases fitting TRBD1. This CDR3 is built from 13 residues. Germline values: CDR1 SEHNR, CDR2 FQNEAQ (reference sequence). V lost 7 bases and J lost 1; bases outside the gene matches: 3. This CDR3 reads CASNRGPNTEAFF. CDR3 DNA: TGTGCCAGCAACAGGGGACCGAACACTGAAGCTTTCTTT.

The V and J genes are TRBV5-1 and TRBJ1-1; TRBD1 might be the D (6 bases). CDR1 is SGHRS, CDR2 YFSETQ, per germline. The ends were cut back, 0 bases at V and 7 bases at J, with 13 bases in the middle. The CDR3 totals 14 residues. CDR3 residues: CASSLGGTSDEAFF. CDR3 DNA: TGCGCCAGCAGCTTGGGTGGGACAAGTGATGAAGCTTTCTTT.

This chain connects TRBV7-3 to TRBJ2-3; D is ambiguous. The CDR3 contains 14 residues. V dropped 3 bases and J dropped 2 bases, with 9 bases sitting between them. The germline gives CDR1 SGHTA, CDR2 FQGTGA. CDR3 loop: CASSFRGATDTQYF. The CDR3, as DNA: TGTGCCAGCAGCTTCAGAGGCGCCACAGATACGCAGTATTTT. The full variable domain, its missing parts supplied by reference TRBV7-3 and TRBJ2-3, is GAGVSQTPSNKVTEKGKYVELRCDPISGHTALYWYRQSLGQGPEFLIYFQGTGAADDSGLPNDRFFAVRPEGSVSTLKIQRTERGDSAVYLCASSFRGATDTQYFGPGTRLTVL.

This clone has a single count. V and J are TRBV29-1 and TRBJ1-1, with TRBD1 as a possible D gene (6 bases). The CDR3 has 14 residues. Per the germline V gene, CDR1 is SQVTM and CDR2 is ANQGSEA. The germline V and J ends were trimmed by 7 bases and 6 bases, with 21 bases remaining between them. The CDR3 protein is CSAGTNNHISEAFF. CDR3 bases: TGCAGCGCGGGGACAAATAACCACATCTCTGAAGCTTTCTTT.

The gene calls are TRBV4-1 and TRBJ2-3; D tentatively fits TRBD1 or TRBD2 (5 bases each). Trimming took 4 bases from V and 3 from J, leaving 20 bases between them. Germline loops: CDR1 MGHRA, CDR2 YSYEKL. This CDR3 spans 17 amino acids. CDR3 amino acids: CASSRIKGTLGTDTQYF. CDR3 nucleotides: TGCGCCAGCAGCCGAATCAAGGGGACGCTGGGGACAGATACGCAGTATTTT.

The genes are TRBV7-9 and TRBJ2-2; the D is unclear. Looked up from germline, CDR1 is SEHNR and CDR2 is FQNEAQ (reference sequence). The CDR3 sequence is 16 residues long. Trimming left V 3 bases short and J 1 base short, with 12 bases between. The CDR3 DNA follows: TGTGCCAGCAGCTTGCGGTTAACGGAGAACACCGGGGAGCTGTTTTTT. Protein product: CASSLRLTENTGELFF.

The V call is TRBV6-5, the J call TRBJ2-1; no firm D call. The CDR3 loop spans 15 amino acids. Germline CDR1 MNHEY, CDR2 SVGAGI. Between the trimmed V and J ends, which lost 7 bases and 0 bases, there was a span of 13 bases. The CDR3 DNA follows: TGTGCCAGCACCCAGGACCTACGCTCCTACAATGAGCAGTTCTTC. Amino acids: CASTQDLRSYNEQFF.

V usage is TRBV4-1 and J usage is TRBJ1-1; the D gene is possibly TRBD1 (5 bases). Trimming left V 0 bases short and J 6 bases short, with 8 bases between. CDR3 length: 13 residues. Germline lookup yields CDR1 MGHRA and CDR2 YSYEKL. For the CDR3, the DNA is TGCGCCAGCAGCCAAGACAGGGCCGCTGAAGCTTTCTTT. Translating it yields CASSQDRAAEAFF.

V is TRBV28 and J is TRBJ1-1, with D hard to call. The germline CDR1 and CDR2 sequences are MDHEN and SYDVKM. There are 17 residues in the CDR3. The V gene lost 2 bases and the J gene lost 1 base, with 17 bases spanning the gap. CDR3 amino acids: CASSLAVRRQQNTEAFF. The CDR3 DNA reads as TGTGCCAGCAGTTTAGCAGTTAGACGGCAGCAGAACACTGAAGCTTTCTTT.

This clone appeared a few times. The rearrangement links TRBV11-2 to TRBJ2-1; 7 nucleotides line up with TRBD2. The V segment lost 1 base and the J segment 3 bases; nucleotides outside the gene matches: 6. This CDR3 has 16 amino acids. CDR1 and CDR2 (germline): SGHAT, FQNNGV. The CDR3 DNA sequence: TGTGCCAGCAGCTTAGGTTGGGCGGGAGTCTACAATGAGCAGTTCTTC. The encoded protein is CASSLGWAGVYNEQFF.

This chain connects TRBV5-5 to TRBJ2-1; possibly TRBD2 for D (5 bases). The CDR3 runs to 15 residues. V lost 0 bases and J 0 bases, leaving 7 bases between the germline ends. CDR1 and CDR2 from the germline V gene are SGHKS and YYEKEE (reference sequence). The CDR3 DNA is TGTGCCAGCAGCTTGGCCGGGGACTCCTACAATGAGCAGTTCTTC. Its protein is CASSLAGDSYNEQFF.

The chain recombines TRBV5-1 with TRBJ1-1; D gene uncertain. CDR3 length equals 11 residues. CDR1 and CDR2 from the germline V gene are SGHRS and YFSETQ. V lost 5 bases and J lost 4, with 6 bases in between. CDR3 sequence reads: CASRLSTEAFF. Here the CDR3 DNA reads TGCGCCAGCAGATTGAGCACTGAAGCTTTCTTT.

V is TRBV18 and J is TRBJ2-5; D might be TRBD2 (6 bases). The CDR3 runs to 15 residues. V lost 3 bases, J lost 5 bases, and 16 bases lay in between. The germline V gene has CDR1 KGHSH and CDR2 LQKENI. The CDR3 DNA reads TGTGCCAGCTCACCGGTACATCTGAGCGGGGAGACCCAGTACTTC. Translation: CASSPVHLSGETQYF.

In its sample, this clone was seen once. Other nucleotide sequences from this sample produce the same CDR3. This chain uses TRBV28 with TRBJ2-2; TRBD2 agrees at 7 bases. The germline V gene encodes CDR1 MDHEN and CDR2 SYDVKM. This CDR3 region has 15 residues. V gave up 2 bases and J gave up 5 bases; unmatched junction bases: 5. The DNA of the CDR3 is TGTGCCAGCAGTTTAAGGGGAGGGATTACCGGGGAGCTGTTTTTT. Translation gives CASSLRGGITGELFF.

The chain is built from TRBV28 and TRBJ2-3; tentatively, D is TRBD1 (6 bases). The germline gives CDR1 MDHEN, CDR2 SYDVKM. There are 19 residues in the CDR3. V lost 7 bases, J lost 5 bases, and 31 bases lay in between. The CDR3 here is CASTPIGRQGQGRKDTQYF. The CDR3 DNA is TGTGCCAGCACCCCAATAGGTCGCCAGGGGCAGGGGCGGAAAGATACGCAGTATTTT.

The chain links TRBV9 to TRBJ1-5; a possible D gene is TRBD1 (5 bases). Germline CDR1 and CDR2: SGDLS and YYNGEE. This CDR3 is built from 14 residues. V was clipped by 0 bases and J by 4 bases, with 8 bases between them. The DNA for the CDR3 is TGTGCCAGCAGCGTAGAGGGGCAAAATCAGCCCCAGCATTTT. Protein: CASSVEGQNQPQHF.

CDR3 nucleotides: TGCAGCGTTGAAACGACAGGGGGCACTGAAGCTTTCTTT. Translated, it gives CSVETTGGTEAFF. V is TRBV29-1 and J is TRBJ1-1, with 9 bases fitting TRBD1. CDR1 and CDR2 from the germline V gene are SQVTM and ANQGSEA. Trimming took 2 bases from V and 4 from J; bases not matched to a gene: 2. CDR3 size: 13 residues.